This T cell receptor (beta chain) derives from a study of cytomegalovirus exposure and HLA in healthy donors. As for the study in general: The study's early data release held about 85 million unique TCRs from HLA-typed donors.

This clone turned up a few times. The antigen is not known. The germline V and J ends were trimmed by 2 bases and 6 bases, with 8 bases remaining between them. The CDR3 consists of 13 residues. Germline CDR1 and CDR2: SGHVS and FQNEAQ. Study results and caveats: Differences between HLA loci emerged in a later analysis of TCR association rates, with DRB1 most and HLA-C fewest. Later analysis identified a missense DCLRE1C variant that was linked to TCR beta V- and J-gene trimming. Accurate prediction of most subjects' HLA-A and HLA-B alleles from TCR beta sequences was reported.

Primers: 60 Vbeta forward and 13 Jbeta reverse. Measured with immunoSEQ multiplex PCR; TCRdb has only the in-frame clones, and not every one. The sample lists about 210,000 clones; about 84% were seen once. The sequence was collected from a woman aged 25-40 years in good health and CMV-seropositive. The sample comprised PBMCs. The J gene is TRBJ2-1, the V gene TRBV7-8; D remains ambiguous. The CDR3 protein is CASSLNKFNEQFF. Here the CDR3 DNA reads TGTGCCAGCAGCTTAAACAAGTTCAATGAGCAGTTCTTC.